This T cell receptor beta chain was recovered during a study of blood T cells in healthy people across ages. Whole-study results and caveats: Relative to aged donors, long-lived donors carried more naive CD4+ cells and displayed higher diversity.

Those donating, healthy Caucasian individuals from Russia, were aged roughly 6 to 90. Each sample gave at least 6 million isolated PBMCs. Then a second PCR, running about 6 to 12 cycles, was carried out with a sample-barcoded 5' primer and a J-beta primer mix. Unique molecular identifiers of 12 random nucleotides labeled each cDNA. TCRdb independently ran MiXCR on the 5' RACE reads; one entry per CDR3 protein. The data contain 1.8 million or so distinct CDR3 sequences, roughly two fifths of them singletons. Notes on this clonotype: The antigen remains undetermined.

The germline gives CDR1 MDHEN, CDR2 SYDVKM. The CDR3 extends over 13 amino acids. The ends were cut back, 8 bases at V and 6 bases at J, with 17 bases in the middle. Sequences were obtained from blood. The receptor was derived from a human donor in good health. The genes are TRBV28 and TRBJ2-7; weak D call: TRBD1 (6 bases). As DNA, the CDR3 is TGTGCCAGCGTAAAACTCAGGGGCTTCGAGCAGTACTTC. Amino acid sequence: CASVKLRGFEQYF.